The clone carrying this T cell receptor beta chain was picked up many times. Its antigen is not identified. Germline V gene sequence: CDR1 SGHNT, CDR2 YENEEA. J gave up 7 bases and V 4 bases, and 5 bases lay outside the gene matches. The CDR3 sequence is 15 residues long. Genomic DNA served as template for TCR beta VDJ and CDR3 profiling. TCRdb recomputed calls from the reads with MiXCR, one row per CDR3 protein. The table shows roughly 58,000 distinct CDR3 sequences, with under 55% occurring only once. The sample belongs to a study of CD8+CD57+ T cells in acquired aplastic anemia. Notes on the study in general: Between patients and controls, CD8+ Simpson's diversity did not vary significantly. Patients and controls turned out to have approximately 29 CD8+ CDR3 sequences in common.

Input material: sorted CD4+, CD8+, or CD8+CD57+ T cells (not recorded which) from PBMCs. The sequence derives from a human donor in good health, serving as a control. This rearrangement joins TRBV11-3 to TRBJ2-2; TRBD1 agrees at 11 bases. CDR3 loop: CASSSGQGAVGELFF. The CDR3 DNA sequence: TGTGCCAGCAGCTCCGGACAGGGGGCAGTCGGGGAGCTGTTTTTT.